The clone carrying this T cell receptor (beta chain) was seen only a few times. Its antigen remains unknown. The record originates from a study of beta chain features in type 1 diabetes. General study results and limits: When Type 1 diabetes patients were examined, their TCRB CDR3s proved moderately but significantly shorter in all four CD4+ subsets.

Germline CDR1 reads MNHEY; CDR2 reads SVGAGI. CDR3 length equals 16 residues. V lost 0 bases to trimming and J lost 8 bases, with 19 bases between them. Since all of the isolated RNA was reverse transcribed, expressed TCRB transcripts were what got sequenced. Produced via immunoSEQ multiplex PCR; TCRdb's table is partial and in-frame only. The table has hundreds of thousands of clones, over 12% seen once. This receptor was taken from a man aged 18-30 years with type 1 diabetes. Material: naive CD4+ T cells from blood. The chain employs TRBV6-5 and TRBJ1-2; tentative D call: TRBD1 (5 bases). CDR3 coding DNA: TGTGCCAGCAGTTACTCCCGGAAGGGACGCCCAAACGGCTACACCTTC. This encodes CASSYSRKGRPNGYTF.